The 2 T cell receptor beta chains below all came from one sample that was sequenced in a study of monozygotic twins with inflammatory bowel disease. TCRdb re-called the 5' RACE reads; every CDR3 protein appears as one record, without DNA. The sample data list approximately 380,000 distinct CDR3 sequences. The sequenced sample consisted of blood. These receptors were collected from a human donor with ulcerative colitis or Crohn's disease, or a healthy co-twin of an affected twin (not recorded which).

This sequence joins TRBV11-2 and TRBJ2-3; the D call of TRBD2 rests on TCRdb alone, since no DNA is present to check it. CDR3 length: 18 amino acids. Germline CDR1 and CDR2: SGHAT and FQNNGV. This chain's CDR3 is CASSWRKLAGGHGDTQYF. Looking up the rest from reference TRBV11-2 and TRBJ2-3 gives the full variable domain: EAGVAQSPRYKIIEKRQSVAFWCNPISGHATLYWYQQILGQGPKLLIQFQNNGVVDDSQLPKDRFSAERLKGVDSTLKIQPAKLEDSAVYLCASSWRKLAGGHGDTQYFGPGTRLTVL.

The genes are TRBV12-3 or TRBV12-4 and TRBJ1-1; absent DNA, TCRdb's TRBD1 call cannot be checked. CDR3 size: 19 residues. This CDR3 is CASSLRQGAHIVLGAEAFF.